This is a list of T cell receptor beta chains from one sample in a study of blood T cell repertoires in COVID-19. TCRdb keeps only in-frame clones here, not all; method: immunoSEQ multiplex PCR. The data hold about 300,000 clones, with roughly 90% observed a single time. What was sequenced was PBMCs or T cells enriched from blood (not recorded which). The receptors derive from a man between 60 and 75 years old who had recovered from COVID-19. The CDR3 runs from the conserved cysteine through the conserved F or W. D genes are given only for firm matches. Not all rows give a size; the values are once, few, many and, for expanded clones, a class.

TRBV5-3	TRBD1	TRBJ1-5	-	TGTGCCAGAAGCTTATTCGGGACAGGGGGTAGCAATCAGCCCCAGCATTTT	CARSLFGTGGSNQPQHF
TRBV7-9	-	TRBJ1-1	-	TGTGCCAGCAGCACCCGGGGGGGATTT	CASSTRGGF
TRBV12-3/TRBV12-4	TRBD1	TRBJ1-1	-	TGTGCCAGCAGTCTACAGGGGGCTTGGGCTTTCTTT	CASSLQGAWAFF
TRBV28	-	TRBJ1-1	once	TGTGCCAGCACCACACTCATTAGCCAGAGCATGAACACTGAAGCTTTCTTT	CASTTLISQSMNTEAFF
TRBV28	TRBD1	TRBJ1-2	-	TGTGCCAGCAGAGAAACCGCAGGGGGCGCGAGAGGCTACACCTTC	CASRETAGGARGYTF
TRBV14	-	TRBJ2-3	-	TGTGCCAGCAGCCGGCTCGACAGGTCAAGCACAGATACGCAGTATTTT	CASSRLDRSSTDTQYF
TRBV7-3	TRBD1	TRBJ2-2	-	TGTGCCAGCAGTGACAGGGACGGGGAGCTGTTTTTT	CASSDRDGELFF
TRBV27	TRBD1	TRBJ2-3	-	TGTGCCAGCAGTCGGGACAGGGGAGCAGATACGCAGTATTTT	CASSRDRGADTQYF
TRBV2	TRBD1	TRBJ2-3	once	TGTGCCAGCAGTTCTGACAGGGTGATACCAGATACGCAGTATTTT	CASSSDRVIPDTQYF
TRBV5-4	-	TRBJ2-7	-	TGTGCCAGCAGCCGAGACAGGCCGACCTCCTACGAGCAGTACTTC	CASSRDRPTSYEQYF